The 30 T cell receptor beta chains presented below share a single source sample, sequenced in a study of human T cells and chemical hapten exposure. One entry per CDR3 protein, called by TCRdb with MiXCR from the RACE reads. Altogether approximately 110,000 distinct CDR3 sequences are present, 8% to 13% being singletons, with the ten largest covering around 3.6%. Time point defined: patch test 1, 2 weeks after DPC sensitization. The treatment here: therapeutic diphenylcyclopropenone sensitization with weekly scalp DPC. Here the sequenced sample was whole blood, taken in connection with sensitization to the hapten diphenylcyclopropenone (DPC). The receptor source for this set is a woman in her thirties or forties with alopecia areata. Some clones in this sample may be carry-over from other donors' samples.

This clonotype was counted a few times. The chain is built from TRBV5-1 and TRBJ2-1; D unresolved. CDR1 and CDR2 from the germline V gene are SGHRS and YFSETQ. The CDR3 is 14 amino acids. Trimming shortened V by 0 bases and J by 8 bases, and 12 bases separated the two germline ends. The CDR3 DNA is TGCGCCAGCAGCTTGGCACTCCCCGGCGATGAGCAGTTCTTC. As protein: CASSLALPGDEQFF. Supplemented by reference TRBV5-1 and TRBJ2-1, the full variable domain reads KAGVTQTPRYLIKTRGQQVTLSCSPISGHRSVSWYQQTPGQGLQFLFEYFSETQRNKGNFPGRFSGRQFSNSRSEMNVSTLELGDSALYLCASSLALPGDEQFFGPGTRLTVL.

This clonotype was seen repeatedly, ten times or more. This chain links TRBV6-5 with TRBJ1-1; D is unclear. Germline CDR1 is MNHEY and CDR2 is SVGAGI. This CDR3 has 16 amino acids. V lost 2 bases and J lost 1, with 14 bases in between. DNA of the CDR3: TGTGCCAGCAGTTACGGTGAGAGCCAGAGGAACACTGAAGCTTTCTTT. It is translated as CASSYGESQRNTEAFF.

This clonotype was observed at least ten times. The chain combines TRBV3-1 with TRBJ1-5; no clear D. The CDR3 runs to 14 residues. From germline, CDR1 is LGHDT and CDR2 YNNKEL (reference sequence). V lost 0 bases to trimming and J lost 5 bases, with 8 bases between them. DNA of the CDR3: TGTGCCAGCAGCCAAGACTCACGGGATCAGCCCCAGCATTTT. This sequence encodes CASSQDSRDQPQHF.

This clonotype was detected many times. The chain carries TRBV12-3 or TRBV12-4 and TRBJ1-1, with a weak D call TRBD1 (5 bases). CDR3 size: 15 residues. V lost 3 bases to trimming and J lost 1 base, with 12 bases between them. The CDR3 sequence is CASSFQGEGNTEAFF. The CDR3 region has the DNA TGTGCCAGCAGTTTCCAGGGAGAGGGGAACACTGAAGCTTTCTTT.

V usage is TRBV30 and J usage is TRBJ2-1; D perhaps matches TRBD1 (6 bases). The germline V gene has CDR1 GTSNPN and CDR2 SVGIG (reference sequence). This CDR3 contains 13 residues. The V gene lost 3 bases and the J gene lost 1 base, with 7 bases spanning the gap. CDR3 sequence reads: CAWRRGSYNEQFF. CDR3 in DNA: TGTGCCTGGAGGAGGGGGTCCTACAATGAGCAGTTCTTC.

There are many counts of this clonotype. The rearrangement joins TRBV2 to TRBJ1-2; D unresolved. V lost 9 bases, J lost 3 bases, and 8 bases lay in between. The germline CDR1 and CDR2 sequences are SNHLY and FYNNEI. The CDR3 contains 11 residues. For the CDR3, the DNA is TGTGCCAGTACAGTGGACTATGGCTACACCTTC. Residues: CASTVDYGYTF. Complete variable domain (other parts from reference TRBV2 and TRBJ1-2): EPEVTQTPSHQVTQMGQEVILRCVPISNHLYFYWYRQILGQKVEFLVSFYNNEISEKSEIFDDQFSVERPDGSNFTLKIRSTKLEDSAMYFCASTVDYGYTFGSGTRLTVV.

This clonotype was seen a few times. The DNA for the CDR3 is TGCAGTGCTAGAGATCGGCTAGCGGGAGAAGTATTCTTC. It is translated as CSARDRLAGEVFF. This rearrangement joins TRBV20-1 to TRBJ2-1, with 10 bases identical to TRBD2. J lost 16 bases, V lost 0 bases, and 9 bases had no gene match. Looked up from germline, CDR1 is DFQATT and CDR2 is SNEGSKA (reference sequence). CDR3 length equals 13 residues.

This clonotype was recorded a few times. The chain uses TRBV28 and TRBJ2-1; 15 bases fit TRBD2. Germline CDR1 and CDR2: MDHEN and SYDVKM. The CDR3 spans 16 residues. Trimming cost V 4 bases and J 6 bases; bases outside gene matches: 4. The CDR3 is CASSYSGLAGGNEQFF. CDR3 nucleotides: TGTGCCAGCAGTTACTCGGGACTAGCGGGAGGCAATGAGCAGTTCTTC.

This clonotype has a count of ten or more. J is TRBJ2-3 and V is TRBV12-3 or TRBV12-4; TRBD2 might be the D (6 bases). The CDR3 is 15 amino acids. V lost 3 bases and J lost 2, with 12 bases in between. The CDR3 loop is CASSFLARLTDTQYF. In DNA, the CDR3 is TGTGCCAGCAGTTTTCTAGCGAGACTCACAGATACGCAGTATTTT.

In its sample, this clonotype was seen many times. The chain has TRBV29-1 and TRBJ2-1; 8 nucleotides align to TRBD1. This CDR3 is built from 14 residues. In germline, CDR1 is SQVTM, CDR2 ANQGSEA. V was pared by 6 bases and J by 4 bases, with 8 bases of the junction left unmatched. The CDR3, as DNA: TGCAGCGTAAACAGGGGGATAGGGTACAATGAGCAGTTCTTC. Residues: CSVNRGIGYNEQFF.

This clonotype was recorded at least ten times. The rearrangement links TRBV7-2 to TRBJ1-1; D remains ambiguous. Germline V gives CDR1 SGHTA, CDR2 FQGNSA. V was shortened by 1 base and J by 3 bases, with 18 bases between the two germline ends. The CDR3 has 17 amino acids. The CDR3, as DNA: TGTGCCAGCAGCTTAGGGTCTTTTGCTCCTGGGTACACTGAAGCTTTCTTT. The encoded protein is CASSLGSFAPGYTEAFF.

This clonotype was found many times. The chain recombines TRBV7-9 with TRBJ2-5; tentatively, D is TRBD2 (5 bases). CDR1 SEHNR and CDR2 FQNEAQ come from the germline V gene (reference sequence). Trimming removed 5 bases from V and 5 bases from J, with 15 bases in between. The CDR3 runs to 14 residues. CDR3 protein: CASSLGLSIETQYF. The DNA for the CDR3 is TGTGCCAGCAGCCTAGGACTTTCGATTGAGACCCAGTACTTC. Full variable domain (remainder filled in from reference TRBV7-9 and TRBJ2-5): DTGVSQNPRHKITKRGQNVTFRCDPISEHNRLYWYRQTLGQGPEFLTYFQNEAQLEKSRLLSDRFSAERPKGSFSTLEIQRTEQGDSAMYLCASSLGLSIETQYFGPGTRLLVL.

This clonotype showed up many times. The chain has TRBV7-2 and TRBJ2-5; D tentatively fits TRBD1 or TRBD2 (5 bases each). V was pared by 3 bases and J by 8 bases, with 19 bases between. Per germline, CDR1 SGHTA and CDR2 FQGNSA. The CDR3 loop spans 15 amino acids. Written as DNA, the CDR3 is TGTGCCAGCAGCTTCCGGGGTAGCCACCAGGGTACCCAGTACTTC. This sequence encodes CASSFRGSHQGTQYF.

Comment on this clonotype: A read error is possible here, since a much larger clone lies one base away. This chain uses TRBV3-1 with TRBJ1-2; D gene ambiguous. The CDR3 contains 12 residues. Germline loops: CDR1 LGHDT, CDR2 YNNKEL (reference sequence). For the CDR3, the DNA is TGTACCAGCAGCCCTGGCTACTATGGCTACACCTTC. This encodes CTSSPGYYGYTF.

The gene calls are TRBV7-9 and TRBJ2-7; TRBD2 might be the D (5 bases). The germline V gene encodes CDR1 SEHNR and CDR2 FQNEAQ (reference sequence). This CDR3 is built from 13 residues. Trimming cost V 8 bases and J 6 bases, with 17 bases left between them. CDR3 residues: CASGPTGIGEQYF. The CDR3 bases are TGTGCCAGCGGCCCAACGGGAATCGGCGAGCAGTACTTC.

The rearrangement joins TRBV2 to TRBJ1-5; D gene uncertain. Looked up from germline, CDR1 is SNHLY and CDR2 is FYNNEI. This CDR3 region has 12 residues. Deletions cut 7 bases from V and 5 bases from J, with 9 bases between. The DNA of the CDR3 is TGTGCCAGCATCGGCAGAGATCAGCCCCAGCATTTT. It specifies CASIGRDQPQHF.

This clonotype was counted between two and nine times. In DNA, the CDR3 is TGCAGTGCTAGTTATTCGGGGGGGCCGGGGAATGAGCAGTTCTTC. Amino acids: CSASYSGGPGNEQFF. This chain uses TRBV20-1 with TRBJ2-1, with TRBD2 matching over 8 bases. Germline V gives CDR1 DFQATT, CDR2 SNEGSKA (reference sequence). The ends lost 3 bases at V and 7 bases at J; junction bases unmatched: 11. The CDR3 runs 15 residues.

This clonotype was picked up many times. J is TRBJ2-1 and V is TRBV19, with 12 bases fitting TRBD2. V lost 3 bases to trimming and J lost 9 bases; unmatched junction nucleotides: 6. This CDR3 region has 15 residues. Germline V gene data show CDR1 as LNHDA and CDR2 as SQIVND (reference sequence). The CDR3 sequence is CASSIGTSGSVEQFF. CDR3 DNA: TGTGCCAGTAGTATCGGGACTAGCGGGTCTGTTGAGCAGTTCTTC.

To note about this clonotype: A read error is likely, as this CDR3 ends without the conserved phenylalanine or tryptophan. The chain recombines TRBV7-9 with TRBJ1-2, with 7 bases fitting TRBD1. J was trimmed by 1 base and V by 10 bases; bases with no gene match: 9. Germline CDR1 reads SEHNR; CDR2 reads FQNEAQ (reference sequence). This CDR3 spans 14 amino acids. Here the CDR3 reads CAIWRGQINYGYTS. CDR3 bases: TGTGCCATTTGGAGGGGACAGATTAACTATGGCTACACCTCC.

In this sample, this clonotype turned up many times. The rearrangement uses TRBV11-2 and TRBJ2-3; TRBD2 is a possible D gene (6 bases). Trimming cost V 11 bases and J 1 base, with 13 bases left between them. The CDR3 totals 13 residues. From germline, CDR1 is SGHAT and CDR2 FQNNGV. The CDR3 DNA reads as TGTGCCCTCGGCGCGGGACGCACAGATACGCAGTATTTT. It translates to CALGAGRTDTQYF. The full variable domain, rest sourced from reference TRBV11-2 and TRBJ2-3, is EAGVAQSPRYKIIEKRQSVAFWCNPISGHATLYWYQQILGQGPKLLIQFQNNGVVDDSQLPKDRFSAERLKGVDSTLKIQPAKLEDSAVYLCALGAGRTDTQYFGPGTRLTVL.

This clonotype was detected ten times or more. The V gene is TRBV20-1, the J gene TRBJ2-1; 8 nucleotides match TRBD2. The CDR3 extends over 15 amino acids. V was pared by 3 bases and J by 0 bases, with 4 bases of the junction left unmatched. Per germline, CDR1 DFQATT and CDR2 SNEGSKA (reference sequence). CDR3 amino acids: CSARSGSRSYNEQFF. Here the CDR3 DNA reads TGCAGTGCTAGGAGCGGGAGCCGCTCCTACAATGAGCAGTTCTTC.

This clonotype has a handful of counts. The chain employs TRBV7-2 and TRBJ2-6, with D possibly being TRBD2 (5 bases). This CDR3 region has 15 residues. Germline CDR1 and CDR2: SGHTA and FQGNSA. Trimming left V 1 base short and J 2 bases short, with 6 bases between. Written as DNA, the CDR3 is TGTGCCAGCAGCTTAGGAGCGGCTGGGGCCAACGTCCTGACTTTC. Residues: CASSLGAAGANVLTF.

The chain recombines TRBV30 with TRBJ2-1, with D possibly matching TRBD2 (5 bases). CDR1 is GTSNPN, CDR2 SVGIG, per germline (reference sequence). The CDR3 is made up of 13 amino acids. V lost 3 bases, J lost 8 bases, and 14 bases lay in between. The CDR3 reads CAWSPRRGDEQFF. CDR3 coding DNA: TGTGCCTGGAGCCCCCGACGGGGTGATGAGCAGTTCTTC. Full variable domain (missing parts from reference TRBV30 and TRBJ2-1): SQTIHQWPATLVQPVGSPLSLECTVEGTSNPNLYWYRQAAGRGLQLLFYSVGIGQISSEVPQNLSASRPQDRQFILSSKKLLLSDSGFYLCAWSPRRGDEQFFGPGTRLTVL.

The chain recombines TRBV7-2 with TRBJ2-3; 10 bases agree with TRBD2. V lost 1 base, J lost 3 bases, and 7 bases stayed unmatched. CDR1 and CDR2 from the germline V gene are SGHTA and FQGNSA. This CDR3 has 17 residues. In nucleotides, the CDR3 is TGTGCCAGCAGCTTAGTTCGTTCTAGCGGGAGTACAGATACGCAGTATTTT. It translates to CASSLVRSSGSTDTQYF.

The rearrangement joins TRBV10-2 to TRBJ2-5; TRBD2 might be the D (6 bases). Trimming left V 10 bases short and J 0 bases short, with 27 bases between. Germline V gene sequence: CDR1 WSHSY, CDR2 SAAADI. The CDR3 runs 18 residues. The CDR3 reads CATLRGLIGEGYQETQYF. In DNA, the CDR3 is TGCGCCACCCTCCGAGGACTAATCGGGGAAGGTTACCAAGAGACCCAGTACTTC.

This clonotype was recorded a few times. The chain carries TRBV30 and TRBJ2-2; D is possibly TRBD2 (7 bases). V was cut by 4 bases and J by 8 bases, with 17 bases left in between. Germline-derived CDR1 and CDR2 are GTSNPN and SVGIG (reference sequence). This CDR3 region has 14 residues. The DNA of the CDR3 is TGTGCCTGGATTAGGGGGAGGGCCTCTGGGGAGCTGTTTTTT. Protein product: CAWIRGRASGELFF.

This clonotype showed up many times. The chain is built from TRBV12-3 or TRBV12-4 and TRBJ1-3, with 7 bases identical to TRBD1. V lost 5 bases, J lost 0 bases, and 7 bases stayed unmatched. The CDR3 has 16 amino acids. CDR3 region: CASSTRDSFSGNTIYF. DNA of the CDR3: TGTGCCAGCAGTACACGGGACAGTTTCTCTGGAAACACCATATATTTT.

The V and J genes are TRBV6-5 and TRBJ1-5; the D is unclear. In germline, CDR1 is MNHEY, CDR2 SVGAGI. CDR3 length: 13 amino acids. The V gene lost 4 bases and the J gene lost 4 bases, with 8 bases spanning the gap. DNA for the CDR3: TGTGCCAGCAGTTGGGCAGCAAATCAGCCCCAGCATTTT. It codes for CASSWAANQPQHF.

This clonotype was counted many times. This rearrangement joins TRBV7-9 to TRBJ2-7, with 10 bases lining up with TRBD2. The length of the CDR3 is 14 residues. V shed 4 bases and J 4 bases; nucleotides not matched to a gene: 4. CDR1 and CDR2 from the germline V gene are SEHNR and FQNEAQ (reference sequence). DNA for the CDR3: TGTGCCAGCAGCTCTAGCGGGAGTGAGTACGAGCAGTACTTC. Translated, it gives CASSSSGSEYEQYF.

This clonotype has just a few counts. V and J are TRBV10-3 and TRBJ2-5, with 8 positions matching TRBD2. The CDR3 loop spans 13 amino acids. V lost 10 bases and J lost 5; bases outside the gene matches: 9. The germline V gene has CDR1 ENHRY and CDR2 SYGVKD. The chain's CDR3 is CATSTGGAETQYF. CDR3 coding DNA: TGTGCCACGAGTACGGGGGGGGCGGAGACCCAGTACTTC.